This TCR beta chain was found in a study of blood T cells in healthy people across ages. Together with a sample-barcoded 5' primer, a J-beta primer mix was included in a second PCR lasting about 7 to 11 cycles. Any given sample supplied a minimum of 2.5 million CDR3-containing paired-end reads. MiXCR was run by TCRdb on the 5' RACE reads, yielding one entry per CDR3 protein. The data contain over a million distinct CDR3 sequences, approximately 59% of them singletons. This CDR3 has 15 amino acids. V was trimmed by 4 bases and J by 1 base, leaving 13 bases between them. CDR1 SGHDN and CDR2 FVKESK come from the germline V gene.

V is TRBV14 and J is TRBJ1-1, with D perhaps matching TRBD1 (6 bases). What was sequenced was blood. The origin of this receptor is a man aged 18-30 years in good health. CDR3 sequence reads: CASSLAKQGNTEAFF. CDR3 bases: TGTGCCAGCAGCCTCGCAAAACAGGGGAACACTGAAGCTTTCTTT.